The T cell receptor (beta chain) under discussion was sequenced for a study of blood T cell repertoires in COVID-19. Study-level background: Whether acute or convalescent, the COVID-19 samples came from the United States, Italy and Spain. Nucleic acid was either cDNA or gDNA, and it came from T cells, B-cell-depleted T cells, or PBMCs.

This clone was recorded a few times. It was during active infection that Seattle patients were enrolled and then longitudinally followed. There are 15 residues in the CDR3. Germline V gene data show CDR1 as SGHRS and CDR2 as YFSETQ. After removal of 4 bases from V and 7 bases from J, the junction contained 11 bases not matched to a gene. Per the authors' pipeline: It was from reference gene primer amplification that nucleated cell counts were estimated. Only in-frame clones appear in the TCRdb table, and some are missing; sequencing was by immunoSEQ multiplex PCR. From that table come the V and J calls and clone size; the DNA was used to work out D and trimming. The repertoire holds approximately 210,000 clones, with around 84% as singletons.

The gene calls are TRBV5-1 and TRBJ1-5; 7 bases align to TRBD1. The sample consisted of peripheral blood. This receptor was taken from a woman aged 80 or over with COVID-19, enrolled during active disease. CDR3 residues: CASSLTEGAGQPQHF. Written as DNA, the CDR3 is TGCGCCAGCAGCCTAACGGAGGGGGCTGGGCAGCCCCAGCATTTT. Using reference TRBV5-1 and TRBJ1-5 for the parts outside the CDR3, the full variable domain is KAGVTQTPRYLIKTRGQQVTLSCSPISGHRSVSWYQQTPGQGLQFLFEYFSETQRNKGNFPGRFSGRQFSNSRSEMNVSTLELGDSALYLCASSLTEGAGQPQHFGDGTRLSIL.